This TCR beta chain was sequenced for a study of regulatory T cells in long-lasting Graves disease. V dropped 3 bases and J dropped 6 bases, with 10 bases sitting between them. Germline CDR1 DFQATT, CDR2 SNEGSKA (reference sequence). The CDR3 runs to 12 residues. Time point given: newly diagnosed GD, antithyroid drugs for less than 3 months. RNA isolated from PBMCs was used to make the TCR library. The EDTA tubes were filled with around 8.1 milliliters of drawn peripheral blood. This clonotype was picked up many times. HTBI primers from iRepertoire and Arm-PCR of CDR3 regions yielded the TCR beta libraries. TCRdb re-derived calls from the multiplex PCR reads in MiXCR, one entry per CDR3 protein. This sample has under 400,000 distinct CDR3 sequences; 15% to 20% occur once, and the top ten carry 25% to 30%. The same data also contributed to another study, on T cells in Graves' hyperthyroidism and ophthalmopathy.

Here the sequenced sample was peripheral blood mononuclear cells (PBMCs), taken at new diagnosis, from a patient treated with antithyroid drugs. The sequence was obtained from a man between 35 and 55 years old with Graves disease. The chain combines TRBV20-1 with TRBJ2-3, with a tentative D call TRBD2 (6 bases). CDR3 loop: CSASGGGDTQYF. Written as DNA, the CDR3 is TGCAGTGCTAGCGGGGGTGGGGATACGCAGTATTTT.